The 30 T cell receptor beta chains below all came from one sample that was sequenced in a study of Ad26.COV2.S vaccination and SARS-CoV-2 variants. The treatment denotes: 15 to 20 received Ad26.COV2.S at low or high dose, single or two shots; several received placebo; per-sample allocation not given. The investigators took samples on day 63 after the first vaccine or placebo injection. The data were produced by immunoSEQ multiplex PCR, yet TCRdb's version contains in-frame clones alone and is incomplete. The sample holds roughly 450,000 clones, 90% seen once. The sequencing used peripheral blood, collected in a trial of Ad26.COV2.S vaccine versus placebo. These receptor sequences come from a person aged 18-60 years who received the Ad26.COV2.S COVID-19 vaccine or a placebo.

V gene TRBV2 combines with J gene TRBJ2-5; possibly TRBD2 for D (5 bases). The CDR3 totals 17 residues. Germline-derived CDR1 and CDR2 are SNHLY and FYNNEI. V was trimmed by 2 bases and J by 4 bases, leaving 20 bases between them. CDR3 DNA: TGTGCCAGCAGTGAAAAAGGGTCGGGCGGGCTCGGAGAGACCCAGTACTTC. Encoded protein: CASSEKGSGGLGETQYF.

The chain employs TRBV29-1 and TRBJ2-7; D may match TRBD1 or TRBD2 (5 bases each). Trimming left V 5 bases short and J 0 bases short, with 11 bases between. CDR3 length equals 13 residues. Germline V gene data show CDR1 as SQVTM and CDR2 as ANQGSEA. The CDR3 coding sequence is TGCAGCGTTTACCCAGGGAGCTCCTACGAGCAGTACTTC. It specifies CSVYPGSSYEQYF.

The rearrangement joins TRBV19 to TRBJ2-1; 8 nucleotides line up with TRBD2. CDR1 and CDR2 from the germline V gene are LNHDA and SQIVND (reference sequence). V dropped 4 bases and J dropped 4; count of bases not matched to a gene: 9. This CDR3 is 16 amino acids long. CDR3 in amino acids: CASSTIAGTLYNEQFF. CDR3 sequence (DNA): TGTGCCAGTAGTACCATAGCGGGAACATTGTACAATGAGCAGTTCTTC.

The CDR3 region has the DNA TGTGCCAGCAGTTGGGGCGGGAGCACAGATACGCAGTATTTT. This encodes CASSWGGSTDTQYF. The gene calls are TRBV6-5 and TRBJ2-3; D tentatively reads TRBD1 or TRBD2 (5 bases each). V lost 4 bases to trimming and J lost 0 bases, with 8 bases between them. Germline CDR1 reads MNHEY; CDR2 reads SVGAGI. This CDR3 is built from 14 residues.

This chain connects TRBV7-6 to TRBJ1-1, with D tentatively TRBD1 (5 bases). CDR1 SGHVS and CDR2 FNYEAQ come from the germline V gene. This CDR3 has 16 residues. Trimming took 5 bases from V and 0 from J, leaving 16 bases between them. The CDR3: CASSPGVGGLNTEAFF. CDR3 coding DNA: TGTGCCAGCAGCCCCGGGGTGGGGGGACTGAACACTGAAGCTTTCTTT. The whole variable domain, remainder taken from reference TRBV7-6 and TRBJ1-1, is GAGVSQSPRYKVTKRGQDVALRCDPISGHVSLYWYRQALGQGPEFLTYFNYEAQQDKSGLPNDRFSAERPEGSISTLTIQRTEQRDSAMYRCASSPGVGGLNTEAFFGQGTRLTVV.

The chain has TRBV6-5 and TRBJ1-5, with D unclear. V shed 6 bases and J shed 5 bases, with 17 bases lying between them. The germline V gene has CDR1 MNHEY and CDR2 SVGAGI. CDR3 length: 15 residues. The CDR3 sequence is CASRWEVAVDQPQHF. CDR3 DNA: TGTGCCAGCAGGTGGGAGGTGGCAGTAGATCAGCCCCAGCATTTT.

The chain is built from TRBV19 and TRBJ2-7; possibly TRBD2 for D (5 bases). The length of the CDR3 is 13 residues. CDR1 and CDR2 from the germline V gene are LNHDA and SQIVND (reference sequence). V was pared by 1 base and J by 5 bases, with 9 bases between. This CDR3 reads CASSIVWGDEQYF. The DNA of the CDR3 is TGTGCCAGTAGTATAGTATGGGGAGACGAGCAGTACTTC. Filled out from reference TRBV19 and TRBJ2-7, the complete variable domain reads DGGITQSPKYLFRKEGQNVTLSCEQNLNHDAMYWYRQDPGQGLRLIYYSQIVNDFQKGDIAEGYSVSREKKESFPLTVTSAQKNPTAFYLCASSIVWGDEQYFGPGTRLTVT.

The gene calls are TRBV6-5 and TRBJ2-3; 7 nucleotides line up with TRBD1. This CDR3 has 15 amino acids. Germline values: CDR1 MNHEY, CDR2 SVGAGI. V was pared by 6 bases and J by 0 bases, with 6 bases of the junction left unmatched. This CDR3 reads CASSTGQVSTDTQYF. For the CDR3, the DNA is TGTGCCAGCAGCACCGGACAGGTCAGCACAGATACGCAGTATTTT.

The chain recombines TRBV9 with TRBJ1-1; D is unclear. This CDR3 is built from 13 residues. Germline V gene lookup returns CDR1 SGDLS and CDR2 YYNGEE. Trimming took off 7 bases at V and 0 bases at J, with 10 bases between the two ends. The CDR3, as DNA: TGTGCCAGCGGCCCGGTAATGAACACTGAAGCTTTCTTT. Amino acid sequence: CASGPVMNTEAFF.

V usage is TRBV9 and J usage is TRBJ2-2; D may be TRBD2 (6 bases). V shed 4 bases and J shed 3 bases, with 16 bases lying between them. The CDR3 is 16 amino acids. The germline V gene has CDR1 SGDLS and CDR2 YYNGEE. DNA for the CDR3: TGTGCCAGCAGCCCCCGTATAGCGGAGTACACCGGGGAGCTGTTTTTT. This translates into CASSPRIAEYTGELFF.

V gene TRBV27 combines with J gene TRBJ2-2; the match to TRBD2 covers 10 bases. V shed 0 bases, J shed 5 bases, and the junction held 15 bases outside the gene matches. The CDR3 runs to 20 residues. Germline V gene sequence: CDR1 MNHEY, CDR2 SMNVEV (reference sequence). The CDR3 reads CASSLSGIAGGIVETGELFF. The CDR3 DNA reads TGTGCCAGCAGTTTATCGGGTATAGCGGGAGGAATTGTGGAGACCGGGGAGCTGTTTTTT.

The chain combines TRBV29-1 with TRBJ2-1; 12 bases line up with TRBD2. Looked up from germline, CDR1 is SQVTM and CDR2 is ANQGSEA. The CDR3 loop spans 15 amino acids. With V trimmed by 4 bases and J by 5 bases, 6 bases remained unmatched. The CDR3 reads CSVVRLAGGNNEQFF. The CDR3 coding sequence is TGCAGCGTTGTTCGGCTAGCGGGAGGGAACAATGAGCAGTTCTTC.

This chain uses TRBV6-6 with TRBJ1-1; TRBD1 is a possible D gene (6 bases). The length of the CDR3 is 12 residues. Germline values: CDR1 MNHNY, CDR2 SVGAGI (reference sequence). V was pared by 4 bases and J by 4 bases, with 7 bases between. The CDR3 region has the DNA TGTGCCAGCAGTTCCAGGGGCACTGAAGCTTTCTTT. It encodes CASSSRGTEAFF.

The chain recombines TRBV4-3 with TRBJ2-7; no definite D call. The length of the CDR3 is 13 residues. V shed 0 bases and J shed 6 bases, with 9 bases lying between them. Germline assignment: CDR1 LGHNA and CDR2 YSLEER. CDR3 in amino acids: CASSQDSGVEQYF. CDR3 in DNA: TGCGCCAGCAGCCAAGATTCGGGCGTCGAGCAGTACTTC.

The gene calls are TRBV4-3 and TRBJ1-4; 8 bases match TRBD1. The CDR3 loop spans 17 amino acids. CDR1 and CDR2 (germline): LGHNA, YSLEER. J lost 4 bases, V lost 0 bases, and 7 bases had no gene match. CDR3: CASSQDRDRRGNEKLFF. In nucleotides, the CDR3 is TGCGCCAGCAGCCAAGACCGGGACAGGAGGGGTAATGAAAAACTGTTTTTT.

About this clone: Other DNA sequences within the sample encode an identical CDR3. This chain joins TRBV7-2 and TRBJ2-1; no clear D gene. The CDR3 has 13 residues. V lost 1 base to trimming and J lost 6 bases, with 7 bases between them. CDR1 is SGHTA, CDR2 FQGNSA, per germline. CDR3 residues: CASSLGQANEQFF. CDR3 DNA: TGTGCCAGCAGCTTAGGGCAGGCCAATGAGCAGTTCTTC.

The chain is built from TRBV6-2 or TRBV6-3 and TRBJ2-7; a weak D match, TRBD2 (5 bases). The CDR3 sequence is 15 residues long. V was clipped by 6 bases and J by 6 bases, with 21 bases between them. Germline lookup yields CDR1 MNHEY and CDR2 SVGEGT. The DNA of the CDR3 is TGTGCCAGCAGCCTCTTAGGGCTAGAGGCGGGCGAGCAGTACTTC. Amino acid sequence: CASSLLGLEAGEQYF.

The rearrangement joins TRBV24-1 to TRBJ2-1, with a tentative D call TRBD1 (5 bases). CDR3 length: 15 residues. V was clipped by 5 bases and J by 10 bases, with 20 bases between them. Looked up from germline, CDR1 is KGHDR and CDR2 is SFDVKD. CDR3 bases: TGTGCCACCAGTGCCCCCGAGGCAGGGAAGGACGAGCAGTTCTTC. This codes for CATSAPEAGKDEQFF.

CDR3 DNA: TGTGCCAGCAGGATACCGACTAGCGCCTACGAGCAGTACTTC. Its translation is CASRIPTSAYEQYF. V is TRBV6-5 and J is TRBJ2-7; 8 bases match TRBD2. J gave up 2 bases and V 6 bases, and 6 bases lay outside the gene matches. The germline V gene encodes CDR1 MNHEY and CDR2 SVGAGI. This CDR3 region has 14 residues.

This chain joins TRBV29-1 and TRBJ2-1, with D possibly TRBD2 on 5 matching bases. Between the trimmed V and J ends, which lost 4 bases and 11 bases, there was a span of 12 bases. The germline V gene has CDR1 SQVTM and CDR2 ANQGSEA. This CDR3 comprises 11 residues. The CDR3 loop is CSVGEYHQQFF. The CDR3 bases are TGCAGCGTTGGGGAGTATCATCAGCAGTTCTTC.

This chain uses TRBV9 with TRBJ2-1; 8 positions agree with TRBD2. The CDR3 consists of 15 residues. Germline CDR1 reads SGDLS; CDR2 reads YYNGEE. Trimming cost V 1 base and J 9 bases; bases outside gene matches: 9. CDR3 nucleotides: TGTGCCAGCAGCGTAAGTGGACTAGCTGCGGCTGAGCAGTTCTTC. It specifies CASSVSGLAAAEQFF.

The CDR3 DNA follows: TGTGCCAACCGACAGGAGAATGGCTACACCTTC. It specifies CANRQENGYTF. This chain connects TRBV10-3 to TRBJ1-2; tentative D call: TRBD1 (6 bases). The CDR3 runs 11 residues. Germline loops: CDR1 ENHRY, CDR2 SYGVKD. Trimming removed 10 bases from V and 6 bases from J, with 12 bases in between.

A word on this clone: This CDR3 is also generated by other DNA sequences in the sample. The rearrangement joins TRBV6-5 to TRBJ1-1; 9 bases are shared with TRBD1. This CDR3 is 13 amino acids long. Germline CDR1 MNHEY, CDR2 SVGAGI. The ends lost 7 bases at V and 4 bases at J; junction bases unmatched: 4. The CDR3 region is CASTQTGGTEAFF. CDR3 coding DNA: TGTGCCAGCACCCAGACAGGGGGCACTGAAGCTTTCTTT.

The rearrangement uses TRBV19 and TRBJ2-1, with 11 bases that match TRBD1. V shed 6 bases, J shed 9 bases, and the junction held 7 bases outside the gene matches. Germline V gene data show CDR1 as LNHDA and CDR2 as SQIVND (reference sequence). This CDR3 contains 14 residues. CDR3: CASRPGQGGGEQFF. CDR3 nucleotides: TGTGCCAGTAGACCGGGACAGGGGGGAGGTGAGCAGTTCTTC.

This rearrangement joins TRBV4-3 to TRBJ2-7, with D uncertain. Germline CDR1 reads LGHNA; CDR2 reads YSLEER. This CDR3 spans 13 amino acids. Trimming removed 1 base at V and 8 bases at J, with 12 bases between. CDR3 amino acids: CASSQVGSYQQYF. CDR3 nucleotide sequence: TGCGCCAGCAGCCAAGTTGGAAGTTACCAGCAGTACTTC.

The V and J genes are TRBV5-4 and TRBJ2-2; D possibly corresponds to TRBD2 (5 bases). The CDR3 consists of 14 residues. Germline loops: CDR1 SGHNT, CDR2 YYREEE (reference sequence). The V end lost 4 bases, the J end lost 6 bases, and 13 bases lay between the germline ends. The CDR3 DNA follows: TGTGCCAGCAGCACCGAGGGTGGGCCCGGGGAGCTGTTTTTT. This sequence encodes CASSTEGGPGELFF.

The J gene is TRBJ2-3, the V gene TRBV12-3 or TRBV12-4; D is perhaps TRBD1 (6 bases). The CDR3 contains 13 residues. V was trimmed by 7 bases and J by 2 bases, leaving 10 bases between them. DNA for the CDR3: TGTGCCAGCACCAGACAGGTCACAGATACGCAGTATTTT. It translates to CASTRQVTDTQYF.

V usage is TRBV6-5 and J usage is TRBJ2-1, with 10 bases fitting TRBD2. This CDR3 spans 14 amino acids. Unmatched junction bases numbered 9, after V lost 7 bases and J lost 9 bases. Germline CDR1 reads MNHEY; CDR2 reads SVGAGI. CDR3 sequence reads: CASTRTSGVGEQFF. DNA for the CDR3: TGTGCCAGCACCCGGACTAGCGGAGTCGGTGAGCAGTTCTTC.

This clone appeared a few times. CDR3 residues: CASTVTGPLHF. As DNA, the CDR3 is TGTGCCAGCACCGTTACGGGCCCCCTCCACTTT. V gene TRBV28 combines with J gene TRBJ1-6; no reliable D call. Between the trimmed V and J ends, which lost 7 bases and 13 bases, there was a span of 11 bases. The CDR3 is made up of 11 amino acids. The V gene's germline CDR1 is MDHEN and CDR2 SYDVKM.

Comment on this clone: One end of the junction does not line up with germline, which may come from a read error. The CDR3 sequence is CASSEEGGDGYEQYF. The CDR3, as DNA: TGCGCCAGCAGCGAAGAGGGGGGTGACGGCTACGAGCAGTACTTC. The chain combines TRBV4-1 with TRBJ2-7; D may be TRBD1 or TRBD2 (6 bases each). CDR3 length equals 15 residues. Germline V gene sequence: CDR1 MGHRA, CDR2 YSYEKL.